This T cell receptor (beta chain) derives from a study of graft-versus-host responses after intestinal transplantation. Background on the study: Once they had received anti-thymocyte globulin induction, all recipients took tacrolimus and steroids for 2 to 4 years.

Libraries were prepared by immunoSEQ multiplex PCR; TCRdb keeps only in-frame clonotypes and omits some of them. The profile shows roughly 64,000 clones, more than 90% of them singletons. The germline gives CDR1 SGHRS, CDR2 YFSETQ. The CDR3 has 13 amino acids. This clone was observed a handful of times. Its matching antigen is unknown. One end of the junction is discordant with germline, which a read error may explain. The chain is built from TRBV5-1 and TRBJ2-7; D not certain. The sample was unstimulated CD8+ T cells sorted from spleen or lymph node cells, taken before transplant. The receptor was derived from a human donor who was the organ donor for an intestinal transplant. CDR3 sequence (DNA): TGTGCCAGCAGCTTGTCTCTCTCCTACGAGCAGTACTTC. Translation: CASSLSLSYEQYF.